This TCR beta chain is from a study of CD8+ T cells in alopecia areata. About this clone itself: Other DNA sequences from this sample encode an identical CDR3 as well.

Trimming left V 0 bases short and J 2 bases short, with 4 bases between. The CDR3 runs 13 residues. Germline CDR1 SGHAT, CDR2 FQNNGV. Sequencing relied on a cDNA template that was reverse transcribed from extracted RNA. Some clones are missing from TCRdb's copy, which holds only in-frame ones; the method was immunoSEQ multiplex PCR. Here the sample spans fewer than 100,000 clones, around three quarters being singletons. Treatment given: oral pan-JAK inhibitor, 5-10 mg twice daily. The sequenced sample was CD8+ T cells sorted from blood, obtained between weeks 43 and 45, from a patient treated with tofacitinib. The TCR comes from a human donor with alopecia areata. The chain recombines TRBV11-2 with TRBJ2-5, with D uncertain. Written as DNA, the CDR3 is TGTGCCAGCAGCTTAGAGGTTCAAGAGACCCAGTACTTC. It yields the protein CASSLEVQETQYF.